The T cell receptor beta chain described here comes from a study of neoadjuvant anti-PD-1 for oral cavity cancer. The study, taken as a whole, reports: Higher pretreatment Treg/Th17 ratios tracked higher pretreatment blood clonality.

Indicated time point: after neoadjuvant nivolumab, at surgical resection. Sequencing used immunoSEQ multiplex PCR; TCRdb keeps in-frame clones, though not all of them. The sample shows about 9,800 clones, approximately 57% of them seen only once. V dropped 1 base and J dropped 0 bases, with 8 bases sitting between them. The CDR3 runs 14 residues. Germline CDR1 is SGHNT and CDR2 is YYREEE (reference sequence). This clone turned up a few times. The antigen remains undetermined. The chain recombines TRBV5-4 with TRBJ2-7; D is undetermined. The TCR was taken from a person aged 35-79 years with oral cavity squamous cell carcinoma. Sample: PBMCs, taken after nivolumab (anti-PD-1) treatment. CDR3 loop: CASSLLPSSYEQYF. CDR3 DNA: TGTGCCAGCAGCTTGCTCCCGAGCTCCTACGAGCAGTACTTC.